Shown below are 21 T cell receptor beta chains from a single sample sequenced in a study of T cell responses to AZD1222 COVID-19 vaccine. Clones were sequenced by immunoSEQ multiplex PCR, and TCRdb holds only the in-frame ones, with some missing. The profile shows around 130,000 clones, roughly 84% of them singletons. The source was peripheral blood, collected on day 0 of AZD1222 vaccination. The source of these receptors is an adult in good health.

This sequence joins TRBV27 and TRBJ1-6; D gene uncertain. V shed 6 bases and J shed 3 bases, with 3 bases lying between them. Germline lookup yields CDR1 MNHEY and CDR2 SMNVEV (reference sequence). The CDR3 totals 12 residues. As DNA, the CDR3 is TGTGCCAGCAGCTACTATAATTCACCCCTCCACTTT. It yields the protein CASSYYNSPLHF.

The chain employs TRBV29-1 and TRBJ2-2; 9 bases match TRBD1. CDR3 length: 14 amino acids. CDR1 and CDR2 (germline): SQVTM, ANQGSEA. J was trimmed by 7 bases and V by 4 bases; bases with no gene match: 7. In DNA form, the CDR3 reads TGCAGCGTTGCCGGACAGGGGTTTTACGGGGAGCTGTTTTTT. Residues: CSVAGQGFYGELFF.

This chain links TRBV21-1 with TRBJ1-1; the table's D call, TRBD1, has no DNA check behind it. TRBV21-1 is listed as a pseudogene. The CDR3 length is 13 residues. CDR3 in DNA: TGTGCCAGCAGACGCAGGGTCAACACTGAAGCTTTCTTT. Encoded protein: CASRRRVNTEAFF.

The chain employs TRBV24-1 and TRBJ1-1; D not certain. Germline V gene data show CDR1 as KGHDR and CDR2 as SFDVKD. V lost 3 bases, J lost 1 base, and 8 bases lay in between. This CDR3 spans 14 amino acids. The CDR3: CATSDAGGNTEAFF. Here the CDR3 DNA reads TGTGCCACCAGTGATGCCGGAGGGAACACTGAAGCTTTCTTT.

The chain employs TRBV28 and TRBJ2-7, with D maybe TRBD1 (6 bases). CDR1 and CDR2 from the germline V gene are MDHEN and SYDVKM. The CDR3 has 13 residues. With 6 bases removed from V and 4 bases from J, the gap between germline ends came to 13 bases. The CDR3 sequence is CASRGGTFYEQYF. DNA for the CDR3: TGTGCCAGCAGAGGGGGAACCTTTTACGAGCAGTACTTC.

The CDR3 DNA is TGTGCCAGCAGCCAAGATAGCGGGACCCACAATGAGCAGTTCTTC. Amino acid sequence: CASSQDSGTHNEQFF. J is TRBJ2-1 and V is TRBV3-1 (or the pseudogene TRBV3-2); 8 bases are a match to TRBD2. The junction had 3 bases not matched to a gene; V was cut back by 0 bases and J by 5 bases. The CDR3 loop spans 15 amino acids. From germline, CDR1 is LGHDT and CDR2 YNNKEL (reference sequence).

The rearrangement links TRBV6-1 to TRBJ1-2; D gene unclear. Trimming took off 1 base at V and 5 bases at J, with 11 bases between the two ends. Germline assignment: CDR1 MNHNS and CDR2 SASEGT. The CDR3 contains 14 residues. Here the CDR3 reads CASSEGVPTYGYTF. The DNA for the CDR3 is TGTGCCAGCAGTGAAGGGGTACCGACATATGGCTACACCTTC.

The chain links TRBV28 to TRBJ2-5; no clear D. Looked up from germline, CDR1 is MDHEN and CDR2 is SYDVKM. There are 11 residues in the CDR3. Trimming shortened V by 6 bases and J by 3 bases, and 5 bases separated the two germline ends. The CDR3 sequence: CASSLKETQYF. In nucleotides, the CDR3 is TGTGCCAGCAGCCTCAAAGAGACCCAGTACTTC. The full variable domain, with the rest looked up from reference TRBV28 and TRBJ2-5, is DVKVTQSSRYLVKRTGEKVFLECVQDMDHENMFWYRQDPGLGLRLIYFSYDVKMKEKGDIPEGYSVSREKKERFSLILESASTNQTSMYLCASSLKETQYFGPGTRLLVL.

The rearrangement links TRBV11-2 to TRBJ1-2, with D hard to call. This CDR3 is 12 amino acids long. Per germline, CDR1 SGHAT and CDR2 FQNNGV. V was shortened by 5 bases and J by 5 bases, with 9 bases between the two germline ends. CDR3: CASSQSTYGYTF. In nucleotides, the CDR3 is TGTGCCAGCAGCCAGTCGACATATGGCTACACCTTC.

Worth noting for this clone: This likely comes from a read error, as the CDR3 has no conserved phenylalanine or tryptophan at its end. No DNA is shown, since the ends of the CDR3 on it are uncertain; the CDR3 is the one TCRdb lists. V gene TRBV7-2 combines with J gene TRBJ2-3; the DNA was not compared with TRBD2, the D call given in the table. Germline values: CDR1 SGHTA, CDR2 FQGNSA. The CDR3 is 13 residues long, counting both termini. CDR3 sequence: CASSPGTSGNIIL.

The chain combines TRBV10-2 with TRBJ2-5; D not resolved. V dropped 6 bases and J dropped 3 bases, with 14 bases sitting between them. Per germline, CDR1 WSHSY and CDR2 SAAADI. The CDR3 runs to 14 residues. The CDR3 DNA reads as TGCGCCAGCAGCGATCTTAGGGAAAAAGAGACCCAGTACTTC. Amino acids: CASSDLREKETQYF.

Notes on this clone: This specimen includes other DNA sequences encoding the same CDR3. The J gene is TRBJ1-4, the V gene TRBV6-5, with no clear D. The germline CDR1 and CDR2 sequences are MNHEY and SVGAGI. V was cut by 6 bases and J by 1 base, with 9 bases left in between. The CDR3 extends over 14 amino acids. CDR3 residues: CASSRTVTNEKLFF. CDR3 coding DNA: TGTGCCAGCAGCCGTACAGTAACTAATGAAAAACTGTTTTTT.

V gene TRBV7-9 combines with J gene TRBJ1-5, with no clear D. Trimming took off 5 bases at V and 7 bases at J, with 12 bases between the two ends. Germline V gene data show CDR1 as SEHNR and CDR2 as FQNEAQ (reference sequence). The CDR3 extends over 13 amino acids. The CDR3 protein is CASSPAGGQPQHF. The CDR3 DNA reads TGTGCCAGCAGCCCCGCTGGTGGGCAGCCCCAGCATTTT.

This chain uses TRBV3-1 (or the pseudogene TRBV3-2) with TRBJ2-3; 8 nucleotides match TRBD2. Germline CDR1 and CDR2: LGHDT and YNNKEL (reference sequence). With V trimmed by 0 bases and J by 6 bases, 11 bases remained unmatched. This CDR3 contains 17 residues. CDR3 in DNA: TGTGCCAGCAGCCAAGATGGGTTAGCGGGGTCTAGGGATACGCAGTATTTT. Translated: CASSQDGLAGSRDTQYF.

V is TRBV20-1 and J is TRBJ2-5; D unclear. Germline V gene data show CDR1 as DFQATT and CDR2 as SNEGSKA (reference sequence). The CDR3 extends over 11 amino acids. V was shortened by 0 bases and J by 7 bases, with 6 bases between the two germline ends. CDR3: CSARDVGTQYF. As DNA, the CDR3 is TGCAGTGCTAGAGATGTTGGGACCCAGTACTTC.

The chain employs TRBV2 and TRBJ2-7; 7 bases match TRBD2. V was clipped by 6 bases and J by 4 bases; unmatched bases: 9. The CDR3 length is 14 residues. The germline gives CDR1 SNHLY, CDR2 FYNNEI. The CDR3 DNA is TGTGCCAGCAGGCCGGGACTACTAACGTACGAGCAGTACTTC. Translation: CASRPGLLTYEQYF. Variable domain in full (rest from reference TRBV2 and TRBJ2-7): EPEVTQTPSHQVTQMGQEVILRCVPISNHLYFYWYRQILGQKVEFLVSFYNNEISEKSEIFDDQFSVERPDGSNFTLKIRSTKLEDSAMYFCASRPGLLTYEQYFGPGTRLTVT.

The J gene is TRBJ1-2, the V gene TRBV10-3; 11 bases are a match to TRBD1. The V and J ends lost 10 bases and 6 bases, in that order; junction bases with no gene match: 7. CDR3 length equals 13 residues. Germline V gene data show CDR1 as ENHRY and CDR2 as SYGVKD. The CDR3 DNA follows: TGTGCCACCCTAGGACAGGGGGCGGATGGCTACACCTTC. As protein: CATLGQGADGYTF.

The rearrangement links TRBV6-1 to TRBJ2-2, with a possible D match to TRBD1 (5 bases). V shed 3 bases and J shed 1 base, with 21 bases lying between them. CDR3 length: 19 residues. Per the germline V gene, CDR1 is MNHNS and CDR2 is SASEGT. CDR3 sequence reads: CASSDSEAGRVLNTGELFF. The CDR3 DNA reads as TGTGCCAGCAGTGATTCTGAGGCAGGGCGAGTATTGAACACCGGGGAGCTGTTTTTT.

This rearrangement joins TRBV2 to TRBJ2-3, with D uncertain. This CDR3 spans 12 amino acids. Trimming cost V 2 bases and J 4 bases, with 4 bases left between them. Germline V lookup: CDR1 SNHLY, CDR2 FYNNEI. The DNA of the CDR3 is TGTGCCAGCAGTGAATATGCAGATACGCAGTATTTT. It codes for CASSEYADTQYF. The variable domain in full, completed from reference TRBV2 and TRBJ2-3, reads EPEVTQTPSHQVTQMGQEVILRCVPISNHLYFYWYRQILGQKVEFLVSFYNNEISEKSEIFDDQFSVERPDGSNFTLKIRSTKLEDSAMYFCASSEYADTQYFGPGTRLTVL.

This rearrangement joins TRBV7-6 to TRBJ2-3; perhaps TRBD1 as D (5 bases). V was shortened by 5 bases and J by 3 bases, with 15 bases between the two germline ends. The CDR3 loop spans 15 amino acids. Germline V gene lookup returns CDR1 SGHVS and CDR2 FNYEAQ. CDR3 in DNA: TGTGCCAGCAGCCCCAATCAGGGTTGGACAGATACGCAGTATTTT. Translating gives CASSPNQGWTDTQYF.

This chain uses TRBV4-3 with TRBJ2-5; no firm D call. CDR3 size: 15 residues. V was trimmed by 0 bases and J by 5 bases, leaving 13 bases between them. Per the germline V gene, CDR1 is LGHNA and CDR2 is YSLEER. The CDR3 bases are TGCGCCAGCAGCCAAGAGGCAGACCCTAGGGAGACCCAGTACTTC. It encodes CASSQEADPRETQYF.